This entry is about one TCR beta chain. The CDR3 totals 14 residues. Trimming removed 6 bases from V and 1 base from J; junction bases left unmatched: 4. CDR1 and CDR2 from the germline V gene are DFQATT and SNEGSKA (reference sequence). A sample-barcoded 5' primer and a J-beta primer mix were used in a second PCR of roughly 6 to 11 cycles. TCRdb fed the 5' RACE reads into MiXCR, producing one record per CDR3 protein. The sample records 500,000 to 650,000 distinct CDR3 sequences, 27% being singletons. These data belong to a study of blood T cells in healthy people across ages. The sample was also reused in another study, on T cells of mothers and their children. That study reports: RNA extracted was entirely used for cDNA synthesis, about 1.6 ug per 15 ul. The authors identified no persistent microchimeric T cell clones.

The sequenced sample consisted of blood. This TCR derives from a boy aged 2-15 years in good health. The chain couples TRBV20-1 to TRBJ2-3, with 10 positions matching TRBD2. CDR3 sequence (DNA): TGCAGTGCCAACGGACTAGCGGGCACAGATACGCAGTATTTT. Its translation: CSANGLAGTDTQYF.